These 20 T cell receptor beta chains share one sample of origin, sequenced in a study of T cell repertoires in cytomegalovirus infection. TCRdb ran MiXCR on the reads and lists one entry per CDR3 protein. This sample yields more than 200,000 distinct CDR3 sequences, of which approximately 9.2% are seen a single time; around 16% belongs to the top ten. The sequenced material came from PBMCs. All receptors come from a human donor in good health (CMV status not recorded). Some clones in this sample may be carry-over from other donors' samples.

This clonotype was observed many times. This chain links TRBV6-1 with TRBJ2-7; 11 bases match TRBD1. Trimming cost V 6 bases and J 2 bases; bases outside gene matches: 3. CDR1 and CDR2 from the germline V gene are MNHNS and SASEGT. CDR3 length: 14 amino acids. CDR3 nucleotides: TGTGCCAGCAGGACGGGACAGGGGGCCTACGAGCAGTACTTC. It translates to CASRTGQGAYEQYF.

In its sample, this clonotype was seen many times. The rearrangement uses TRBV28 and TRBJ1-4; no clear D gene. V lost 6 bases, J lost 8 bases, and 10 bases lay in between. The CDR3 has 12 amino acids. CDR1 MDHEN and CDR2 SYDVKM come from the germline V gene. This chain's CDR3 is CASRPGGEKLFF. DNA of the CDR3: TGTGCCAGCAGACCGGGCGGCGAAAAACTGTTTTTT.

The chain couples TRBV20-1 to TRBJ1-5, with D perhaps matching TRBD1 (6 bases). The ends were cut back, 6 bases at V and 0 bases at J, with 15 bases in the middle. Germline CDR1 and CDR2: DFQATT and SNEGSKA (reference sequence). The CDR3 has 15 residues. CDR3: CSALGDTYSNQPQHF. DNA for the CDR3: TGCAGTGCCCTAGGGGACACCTATAGCAATCAGCCCCAGCATTTT.

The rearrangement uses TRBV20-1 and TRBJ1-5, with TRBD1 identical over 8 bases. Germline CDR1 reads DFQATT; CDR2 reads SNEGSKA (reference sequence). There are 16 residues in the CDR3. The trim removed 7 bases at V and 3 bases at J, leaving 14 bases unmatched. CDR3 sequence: CSGSETGAQVNQPQHF. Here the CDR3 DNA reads TGCAGTGGATCCGAGACAGGGGCCCAGGTCAATCAGCCCCAGCATTTT.

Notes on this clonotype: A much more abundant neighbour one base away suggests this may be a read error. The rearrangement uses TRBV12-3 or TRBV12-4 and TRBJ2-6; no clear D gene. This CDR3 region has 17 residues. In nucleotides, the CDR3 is TGTGCCTGCAGTTTACCACCCCCCTTGACTGGGGCCAACGTCCTGACTTTC. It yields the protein CACSLPPPLTGANVLTF.

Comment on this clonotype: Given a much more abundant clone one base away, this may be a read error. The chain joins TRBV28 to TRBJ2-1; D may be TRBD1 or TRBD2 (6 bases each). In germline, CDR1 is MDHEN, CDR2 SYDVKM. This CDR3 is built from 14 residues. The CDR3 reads CASRLSAGGPEQFF. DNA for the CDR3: TGTGCCAGCAGGTTATCCGCCGGGGGCCCTGAGCAGTTCTTC.

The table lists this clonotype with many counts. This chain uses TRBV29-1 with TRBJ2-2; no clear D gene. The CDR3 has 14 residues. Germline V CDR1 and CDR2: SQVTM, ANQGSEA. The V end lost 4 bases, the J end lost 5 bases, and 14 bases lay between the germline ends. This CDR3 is CSVVSGFPTGELFF. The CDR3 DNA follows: TGCAGCGTTGTTTCCGGCTTTCCGACCGGGGAGCTGTTTTTT.

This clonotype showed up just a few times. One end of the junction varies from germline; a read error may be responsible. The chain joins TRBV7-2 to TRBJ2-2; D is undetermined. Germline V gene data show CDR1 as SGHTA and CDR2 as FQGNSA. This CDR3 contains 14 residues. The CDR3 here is CVSSIAHNTGELFF. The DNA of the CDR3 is TGTGTCAGCAGCATAGCCCATAACACCGGGGAGCTGTTTTTT.

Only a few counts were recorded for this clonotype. CDR3 nucleotide sequence: TGTGCCAGCAGTCCCGGTGGCATTGGGGGAGATACGCAGTATTTT. Its protein is CASSPGGIGGDTQYF. The chain is built from TRBV28 and TRBJ2-3; D assignment may be TRBD1 or TRBD2 (5 bases each). The CDR3 consists of 15 residues. CDR1 and CDR2 from the germline V gene are MDHEN and SYDVKM. V was trimmed by 5 bases and J by 5 bases, leaving 17 bases between them.

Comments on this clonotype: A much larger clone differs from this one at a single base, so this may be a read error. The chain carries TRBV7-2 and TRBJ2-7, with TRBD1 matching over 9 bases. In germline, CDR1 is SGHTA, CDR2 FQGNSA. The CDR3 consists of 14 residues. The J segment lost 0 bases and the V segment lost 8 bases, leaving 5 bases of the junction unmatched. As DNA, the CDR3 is TGTACCAGCGCCCGGGACAGGGTCTCCTACGAGCAGTACTTC. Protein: CTSARDRVSYEQYF. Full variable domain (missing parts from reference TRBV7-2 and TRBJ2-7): GAGVSQSPSNKVTEKGKDVELRCDPISGHTALYWYRQSLGQGLEFLIYFQGNSAPDKSGLPSDRFSAERTGGSVSTLTIQRTQQEDSAVYLCTSARDRVSYEQYFGPGTRLTVT.

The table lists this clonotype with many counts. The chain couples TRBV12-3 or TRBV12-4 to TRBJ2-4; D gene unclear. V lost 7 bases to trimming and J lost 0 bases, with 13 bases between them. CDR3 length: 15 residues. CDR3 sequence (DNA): TGTGCCAGCACCTCCGCGGCAGAAGCCAAAAACATTCAGTACTTC. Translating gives CASTSAAEAKNIQYF.

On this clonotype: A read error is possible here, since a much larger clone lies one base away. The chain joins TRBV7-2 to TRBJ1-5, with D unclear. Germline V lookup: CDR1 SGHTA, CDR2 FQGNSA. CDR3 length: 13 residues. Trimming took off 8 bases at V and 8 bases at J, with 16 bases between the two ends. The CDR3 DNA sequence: TGTGCCAGCGCGAACGGAGTTAATAAGCCCCAGCATTTT. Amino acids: CASANGVNKPQHF.

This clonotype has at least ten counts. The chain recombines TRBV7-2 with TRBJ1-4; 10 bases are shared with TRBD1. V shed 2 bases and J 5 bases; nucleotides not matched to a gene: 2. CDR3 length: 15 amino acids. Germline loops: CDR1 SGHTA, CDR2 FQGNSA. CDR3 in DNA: TGTGCCAGCAGCTTATTGGGACAGGGGAATGAAAAACTGTTTTTT. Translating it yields CASSLLGQGNEKLFF.

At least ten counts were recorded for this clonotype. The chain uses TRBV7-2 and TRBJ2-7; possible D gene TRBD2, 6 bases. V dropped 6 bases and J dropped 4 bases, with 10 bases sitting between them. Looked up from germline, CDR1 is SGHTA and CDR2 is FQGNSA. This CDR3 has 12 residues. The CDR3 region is CASSRGKYEQYF. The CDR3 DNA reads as TGTGCCAGCAGTCGGGGGAAATACGAGCAGTACTTC.

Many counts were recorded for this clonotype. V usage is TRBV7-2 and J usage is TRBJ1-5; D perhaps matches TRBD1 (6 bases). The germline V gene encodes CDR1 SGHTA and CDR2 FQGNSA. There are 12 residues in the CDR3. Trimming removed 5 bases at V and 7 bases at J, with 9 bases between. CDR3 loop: CASSTQGQPQHF. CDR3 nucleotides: TGTGCCAGCAGCACCCAGGGGCAGCCCCAGCATTTT. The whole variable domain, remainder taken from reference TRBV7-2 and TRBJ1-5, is GAGVSQSPSNKVTEKGKDVELRCDPISGHTALYWYRQSLGQGLEFLIYFQGNSAPDKSGLPSDRFSAERTGGSVSTLTIQRTQQEDSAVYLCASSTQGQPQHFGDGTRLSIL.

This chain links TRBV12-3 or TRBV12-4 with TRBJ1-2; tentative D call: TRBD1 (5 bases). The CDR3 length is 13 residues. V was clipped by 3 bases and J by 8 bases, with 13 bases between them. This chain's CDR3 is CASSFQGVGGYTF. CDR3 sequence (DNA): TGTGCCAGCAGTTTTCAGGGAGTGGGAGGCTACACCTTC.

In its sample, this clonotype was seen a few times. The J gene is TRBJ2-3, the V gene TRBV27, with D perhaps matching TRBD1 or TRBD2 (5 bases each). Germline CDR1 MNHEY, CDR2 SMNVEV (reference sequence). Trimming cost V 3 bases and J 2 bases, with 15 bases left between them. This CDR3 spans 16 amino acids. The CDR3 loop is CASSFGQRTLTDTQYF. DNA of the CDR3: TGTGCCAGCAGTTTTGGACAAAGGACTCTCACAGATACGCAGTATTTT.

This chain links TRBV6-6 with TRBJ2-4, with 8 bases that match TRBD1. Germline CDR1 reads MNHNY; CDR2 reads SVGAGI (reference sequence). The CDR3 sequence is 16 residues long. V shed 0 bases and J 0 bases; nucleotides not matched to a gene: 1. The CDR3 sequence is CASSYSTGVAKNIQYF. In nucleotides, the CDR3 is TGTGCCAGCAGTTACTCGACAGGGGTAGCCAAAAACATTCAGTACTTC.

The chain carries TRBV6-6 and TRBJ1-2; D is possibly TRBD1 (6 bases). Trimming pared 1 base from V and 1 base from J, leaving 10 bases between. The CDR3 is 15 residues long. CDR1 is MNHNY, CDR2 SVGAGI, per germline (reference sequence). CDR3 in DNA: TGTGCCAGCAGTTACTTTACAGGGAGTAACTATGGCTACACCTTC. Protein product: CASSYFTGSNYGYTF.

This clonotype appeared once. The CDR3 loop is CATDGWGFNTEAFF. CDR3 nucleotides: TGTGCCACCGACGGTTGGGGCTTTAACACTGAAGCTTTCTTT. The chain carries TRBV12-3 or TRBV12-4 and TRBJ1-1; D might be TRBD1 (5 bases). V dropped 10 bases and J dropped 2 bases, with 17 bases sitting between them. This CDR3 spans 14 amino acids.